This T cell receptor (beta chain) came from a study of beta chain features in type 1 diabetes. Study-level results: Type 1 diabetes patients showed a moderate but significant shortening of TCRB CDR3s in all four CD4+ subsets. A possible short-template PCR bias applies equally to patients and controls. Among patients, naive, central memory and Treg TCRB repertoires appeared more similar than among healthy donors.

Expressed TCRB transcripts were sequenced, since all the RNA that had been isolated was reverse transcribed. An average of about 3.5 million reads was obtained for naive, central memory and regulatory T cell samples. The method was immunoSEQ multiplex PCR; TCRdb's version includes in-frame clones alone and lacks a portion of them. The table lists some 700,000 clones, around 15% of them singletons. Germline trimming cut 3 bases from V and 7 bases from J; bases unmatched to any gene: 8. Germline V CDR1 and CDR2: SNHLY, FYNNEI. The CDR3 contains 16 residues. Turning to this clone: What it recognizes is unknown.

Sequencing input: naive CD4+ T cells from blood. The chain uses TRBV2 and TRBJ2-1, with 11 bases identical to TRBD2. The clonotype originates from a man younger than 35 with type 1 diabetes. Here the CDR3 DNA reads TGTGCCAGCAGTGAGGCAGAACTAGCGGGGGTAAATGAGCAGTTCTTC. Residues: CASSEAELAGVNEQFF. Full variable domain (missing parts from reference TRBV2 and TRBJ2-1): EPEVTQTPSHQVTQMGQEVILRCVPISNHLYFYWYRQILGQKVEFLVSFYNNEISEKSEIFDDQFSVERPDGSNFTLKIRSTKLEDSAMYFCASSEAELAGVNEQFFGPGTRLTVL.